These 2 T cell receptor beta chains were all obtained from the same sample, sequenced in a study of cytomegalovirus exposure and HLA in healthy donors. The protocol was immunoSEQ multiplex PCR, while the TCRdb copy is restricted to in-frame clones and leaves out a portion. The table has fewer than 250,000 clones, approximately 80% seen once; the top ten hold around 15%. Material: PBMCs. The receptors were sampled from a woman between 25 and 40 years old in good health and CMV-seropositive.

This clone was counted a single time. The genes are TRBV7-2 and TRBJ1-5, with 7 positions matching TRBD1. The CDR3 consists of 16 residues. Germline-derived CDR1 and CDR2 are SGHTA and FQGNSA. With V trimmed by 5 bases and J by 4 bases, 11 bases remained unmatched. In DNA, the CDR3 is TGTGCCAGCAGCCCGACGACCGACAGGGAAAATCAGCCCCAGCATTTT. This codes for CASSPTTDRENQPQHF.

This clone occurred once. This CDR3 reads CASSPRLAGGPYNEQFF. The CDR3, as DNA: TGTGCCAGCTCACCGAGACTAGCGGGAGGCCCCTACAATGAGCAGTTCTTC. This chain joins TRBV18 and TRBJ2-1; the match to TRBD2 covers 13 bases. The J segment lost 2 bases and the V segment lost 3 bases, leaving 4 bases of the junction unmatched. CDR1 and CDR2 (germline): KGHSH, LQKENI. The CDR3 totals 17 residues.